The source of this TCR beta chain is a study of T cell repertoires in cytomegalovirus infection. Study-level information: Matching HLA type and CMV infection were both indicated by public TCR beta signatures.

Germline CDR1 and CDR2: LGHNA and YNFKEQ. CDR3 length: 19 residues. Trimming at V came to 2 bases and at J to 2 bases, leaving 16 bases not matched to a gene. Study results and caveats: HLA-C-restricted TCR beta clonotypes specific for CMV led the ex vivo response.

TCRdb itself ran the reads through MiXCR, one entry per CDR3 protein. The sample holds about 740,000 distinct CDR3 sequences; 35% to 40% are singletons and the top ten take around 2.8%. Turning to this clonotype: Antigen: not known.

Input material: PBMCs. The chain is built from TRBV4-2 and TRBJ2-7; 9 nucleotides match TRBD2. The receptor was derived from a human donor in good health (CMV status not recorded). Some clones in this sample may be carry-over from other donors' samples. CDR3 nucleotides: TGTGCCAGCAGCCAATCCAGGACAGGCCGAGCGGGAGGACCCTACGAGCAGTACTTC. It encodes CASSQSRTGRAGGPYEQYF.